Sequencing of this T cell receptor beta chain was carried out in a study of shared clonotypes between healthy human individuals. CDR3 length equals 16 residues. J lost 4 bases, V lost 1 base, and 5 bases had no gene match. CDR1 is KGHSH and CDR2 is LQKENI in the germline V gene. TCRdb's table, derived via immunoSEQ multiplex PCR, lists solely in-frame clones and lacks some. The sample has roughly 300,000 clones, 73% seen once. This rearrangement joins TRBV18 to TRBJ2-3; 10 bases map to TRBD1. The sequenced material came from memory CD4+ T cells sorted from blood. Subset noted: CD45RA-negative fraction. This receptor was obtained from a man under 40 in good health. The CDR3 DNA is TGTGCCAGCTCACCACTGGACAGGGGGGTCGCAGATACGCAGTATTTT. It codes for CASSPLDRGVADTQYF.